A single sample gave rise to the 26 T cell receptor beta chains below, sequenced in a study of PD-1 blockade in classical Hodgkin lymphoma. Only in-frame clones appear in the TCRdb table, and some are missing; sequencing was by immunoSEQ multiplex PCR. The sample yields 25,000 to 30,000 clones, more than 80% seen once. The sample's time point: cycle 4 day 1 (C4D1), after more than five weeks of nivolumab. Relapses following autologous stem cell transplantation were seen in all patients, with brentuximab vedotin exposure varying. Magnetic negative selection was used to purify CD4+ T cells from thawed PBMCs. This specimen consisted of CD4+ T cells from blood, obtained before the fourth cycle of nivolumab. The receptor source for this set is a human donor with classical Hodgkin lymphoma.

The rearrangement uses TRBV18 and TRBJ2-7, with D possibly TRBD1 on 6 matching bases. Trimming took 3 bases from V and 4 from J, leaving 19 bases between them. This CDR3 has 16 amino acids. Per the germline V gene, CDR1 is KGHSH and CDR2 is LQKENI. The CDR3 DNA follows: TGTGCCAGCTCACCCACAGCCGTATCAAGGGGGTACGAGCAGTACTTC. It is translated as CASSPTAVSRGYEQYF.

The chain uses TRBV2 and TRBJ2-3; 10 bases are a match to TRBD1. The germline V gene encodes CDR1 SNHLY and CDR2 FYNNEI. The CDR3 loop spans 15 amino acids. The J segment lost 4 bases and the V segment lost 5 bases, leaving 6 bases of the junction unmatched. The CDR3, as DNA: TGTGCCAGCAGTACTACGACAGGGGGCGCAGATACGCAGTATTTT. Translated: CASSTTTGGADTQYF.

The chain links TRBV28 to TRBJ2-5, with a tentative D call TRBD2 (5 bases). This CDR3 comprises 16 residues. Germline-derived CDR1 and CDR2 are MDHEN and SYDVKM. V was pared by 2 bases and J by 6 bases, with 19 bases between. This CDR3 is CASSLAGGTAGKTQYF. The CDR3 DNA sequence: TGTGCCAGCAGTTTAGCAGGCGGAACAGCCGGGAAGACCCAGTACTTC.

The V gene is TRBV21-1, the J gene TRBJ2-3; the DNA was not compared with TRBD2, the D call given in the table. TRBV21-1 is designated a pseudogene. The CDR3 is made up of 16 amino acids. This CDR3 reads CASSKGGRGGTDTQYF. The CDR3 DNA follows: TGTGCCAGCAGCAAGGGTGGGCGGGGTGGCACAGATACGCAGTATTTT.

The chain recombines TRBV7-9 with TRBJ1-1; D remains ambiguous. Germline-derived CDR1 and CDR2 are SEHNR and FQNEAQ (reference sequence). This CDR3 has 14 amino acids. V shed 3 bases and J shed 0 bases, with 8 bases lying between them. CDR3 bases: TGTGCCAGCAGCTTCTACGGTCTGAACACTGAAGCTTTCTTT. Protein: CASSFYGLNTEAFF.

The chain has TRBV5-6 and TRBJ2-1; 7 nucleotides align to TRBD2. Per germline, CDR1 SGHDT and CDR2 YYEEEE. There are 17 residues in the CDR3. The V segment lost 0 bases and the J segment 1 base; nucleotides outside the gene matches: 7. The CDR3 coding sequence is TGTGCCAGCAGCTTGGAACCGGGACTACGGTCCTACAATGAGCAGTTCTTC. It yields the protein CASSLEPGLRSYNEQFF.

The V call is TRBV7-3, the J call TRBJ1-6; D may be TRBD1 (5 bases). Per germline, CDR1 SGHTA and CDR2 FQGTGA. The CDR3 spans 16 residues. The ends were cut back, 7 bases at V and 6 bases at J, with 19 bases in the middle. The CDR3 protein is CASKGAGFGFNSPLHF. In DNA form, the CDR3 reads TGTGCCAGCAAAGGGGCAGGGTTTGGTTTTAATTCACCCCTCCACTTT.

This rearrangement joins TRBV19 to TRBJ2-7; the D call may be TRBD1 or TRBD2 (5 bases each). CDR1 and CDR2 from the germline V gene are LNHDA and SQIVND (reference sequence). Trimming removed 9 bases at V and 2 bases at J, with 14 bases between. This CDR3 has 13 amino acids. The CDR3 DNA follows: TGTGCCAGCTCCGGGACGATCGCCTACGAGCAGTACTTC. Translating it yields CASSGTIAYEQYF.

The chain recombines TRBV6-6 with TRBJ1-4; D may be TRBD1 (5 bases). The germline CDR1 and CDR2 sequences are MNHNY and SVGAGI (reference sequence). The CDR3 sequence is 15 residues long. V was cut by 7 bases and J by 9 bases, with 21 bases left in between. The CDR3: CASTNGAAGPQKLFF. The CDR3, as DNA: TGTGCCAGCACCAACGGAGCGGCAGGGCCTCAAAAACTGTTTTTT.

The rearrangement uses TRBV7-9 and TRBJ2-7; D call uncertain. Germline CDR1 reads SEHNR; CDR2 reads FQNEAQ (reference sequence). The V gene lost 5 bases and the J gene lost 6 bases, with 11 bases spanning the gap. CDR3 length: 12 amino acids. CDR3 loop: CASSPQAVEQYF. In nucleotides, the CDR3 is TGTGCCAGCAGCCCTCAGGCGGTCGAGCAGTACTTC.

The genes are TRBV18 and TRBJ1-2, with TRBD1 matching over 9 bases. CDR1 and CDR2 (germline): KGHSH, LQKENI. V trimming: 2 bases; J trimming: 8 bases; junction bases outside the gene matches: 6. The length of the CDR3 is 14 residues. For the CDR3, the DNA is TGTGCCAGCTCACCATGGACAGGGGTAGACGGCTACACCTTC. Translating gives CASSPWTGVDGYTF.

The rearrangement uses TRBV7-2 and TRBJ2-1, with D perhaps assigned TRBD1 or TRBD2 (5 bases each). Trimming removed 1 base at V and 10 bases at J, with 8 bases between. Germline V gene sequence: CDR1 SGHTA, CDR2 FQGNSA. There are 12 residues in the CDR3. The CDR3 nucleotides are TGTGCCAGCAGCTTAGTTTGGGGGGAGCAGTTCTTC. It specifies CASSLVWGEQFF.

The chain recombines TRBV4-2 with TRBJ2-3; D might be TRBD2 (5 bases). CDR1 is LGHNA, CDR2 YNFKEQ, per germline. The CDR3 has 15 amino acids. The germline V and J ends were trimmed by 3 bases and 6 bases, with 16 bases remaining between them. The CDR3 DNA follows: TGTGCCAGCAGCCAGCCGGGGTCCTCGGTGGATACGCAGTATTTT. This codes for CASSQPGSSVDTQYF.

The chain combines TRBV6-5 with TRBJ1-1; no firm D call. The V end was cut by 7 bases, the J end by 6 bases, with 18 bases between. The CDR3 has 14 residues. In germline, CDR1 is MNHEY, CDR2 SVGAGI. Here the CDR3 reads CASTPIPTGAEAFF. The CDR3 DNA reads as TGTGCCAGCACCCCTATTCCCACGGGCGCTGAAGCTTTCTTT.

The chain carries TRBV5-1 and TRBJ2-5; tentative D call: TRBD1 (5 bases). Trimming removed 1 base at V and 2 bases at J, with 9 bases between. The CDR3 length is 14 residues. CDR1 and CDR2 (germline): SGHRS, YFSETQ. The DNA for the CDR3 is TGCGCCAGCAGCTTGACAGGCCGACAAGAGACCCAGTACTTC. Protein sequence: CASSLTGRQETQYF. The full variable domain, rest sourced from reference TRBV5-1 and TRBJ2-5, is KAGVTQTPRYLIKTRGQQVTLSCSPISGHRSVSWYQQTPGQGLQFLFEYFSETQRNKGNFPGRFSGRQFSNSRSEMNVSTLELGDSALYLCASSLTGRQETQYFGPGTRLLVL.

The table lists this clone with a few counts. The chain has TRBV7-9 and TRBJ1-6, with D tentatively TRBD1 (6 bases). The V gene's germline CDR1 is SEHNR and CDR2 FQNEAQ (reference sequence). This CDR3 has 14 amino acids. The V gene lost 3 bases and the J gene lost 9 bases, with 12 bases spanning the gap. This CDR3 reads CASSFSGAPSPLHF. The CDR3 nucleotides read TGTGCCAGCAGCTTTTCAGGGGCACCTTCACCCCTCCACTTT.

This chain connects TRBV28 to TRBJ2-1; no definite D call. CDR3 size: 14 residues. Germline CDR1 MDHEN, CDR2 SYDVKM. V lost 6 bases and J 7 bases, leaving 16 bases between the germline ends. The CDR3 DNA follows: TGTGCCAGCAGGTTGGCAGGAGCCTTAAATGAGCAGTTCTTC. The encoded protein is CASRLAGALNEQFF.

V and J are TRBV5-1 and TRBJ1-5; possible D gene TRBD1, 5 bases. CDR3 length: 15 amino acids. Germline V gives CDR1 SGHRS, CDR2 YFSETQ. V was shortened by 4 bases and J by 3 bases, with 14 bases between the two germline ends. Here the CDR3 reads CASSPTDPANQPQHF. The CDR3 DNA follows: TGCGCCAGCAGCCCGACAGACCCCGCCAATCAGCCCCAGCATTTT.

This CDR3 reads CAISDFQRDTQYF. CDR3 DNA: TGTGCCATCAGTGACTTTCAAAGAGATACGCAGTATTTT. The chain is built from TRBV10-3 and TRBJ2-3; D is uncertain. The CDR3 consists of 13 residues. V gave up 3 bases and J gave up 5 bases, with 9 bases separating them. Germline V gene lookup returns CDR1 ENHRY and CDR2 SYGVKD.

The chain recombines TRBV2 with TRBJ2-3; 11 bases are a match to TRBD2. The CDR3 consists of 12 residues. Germline trimming cut 8 bases from V and 6 bases from J; bases unmatched to any gene: 1. CDR1 and CDR2 (germline): SNHLY, FYNNEI. In DNA form, the CDR3 reads TGTGCCAGCCGACTAGCGGGGGATACGCAGTATTTT. Protein product: CASRLAGDTQYF.

The gene calls are TRBV5-1 and TRBJ1-4, with TRBD1 matching over 7 bases. This CDR3 has 14 residues. V trimming: 6 bases; J trimming: 8 bases; junction bases outside the gene matches: 10. Germline CDR1 is SGHRS and CDR2 is YFSETQ. This chain's CDR3 is CASNQGGQGEKLFF. For the CDR3, the DNA is TGCGCCAGCAACCAGGGGGGCCAAGGGGAAAAACTGTTTTTT.

This clone was seen a few times. This sample includes further DNA sequences coding for the same CDR3. CDR3 residues: CASSLSGNNQPQHF. CDR3 DNA: TGTGCCAGCAGCTTGTCAGGGAACAATCAGCCCCAGCATTTT. The V gene is TRBV5-6, the J gene TRBJ1-5; D may be TRBD1 (5 bases). V was trimmed by 1 base and J by 3 bases, leaving 8 bases between them. The CDR3 is 14 residues long. Germline V lookup: CDR1 SGHDT, CDR2 YYEEEE.

The J gene is TRBJ2-3, the V gene TRBV6-6; 10 nucleotides line up with TRBD2. Germline-derived CDR1 and CDR2 are MNHNY and SVGAGI (reference sequence). The CDR3 runs to 14 residues. The ends lost 8 bases at V and 6 bases at J; junction bases unmatched: 8. The CDR3 bases are TGTGCCAGCTTGGCTAGCGGGGGATCGGATACGCAGTATTTT. This gives the protein CASLASGGSDTQYF.

The genes are TRBV5-1 and TRBJ2-3; 9 bases line up with TRBD2. With 5 bases clipped from V and 5 bases from J, the junction kept 12 bases outside the gene matches. Germline V CDR1 and CDR2: SGHRS, YFSETQ. The CDR3 length is 16 residues. DNA for the CDR3: TGCGCCAGCAGATTGCCGGGCGGGGGGGCAGGAGATACGCAGTATTTT. Translation: CASRLPGGGAGDTQYF.

This rearrangement joins TRBV11-2 to TRBJ2-7; no definite D call. This CDR3 has 14 amino acids. Germline CDR1 is SGHAT and CDR2 is FQNNGV. V lost 0 bases, J lost 1 base, and 7 bases lay in between. The CDR3 DNA reads TGTGCCAGCAGCTTAGAGCAAGTTTCCTACGAGCAGTACTTC. Its protein product is CASSLEQVSYEQYF.

Here the CDR3 reads CASSPPVGTQYF. The CDR3 nucleotides read TGTGCCAGCAGTCCGCCGGTGGGGACCCAGTACTTC. This chain connects TRBV28 to TRBJ2-5; no clear D. The V end lost 5 bases, the J end lost 7 bases, and 11 bases lay between the germline ends. Germline CDR1 and CDR2: MDHEN and SYDVKM. This CDR3 has 12 amino acids.